The 9 T cell receptor beta chains below all came from one sample that was sequenced in a study of blood T cell repertoires in COVID-19. Clones were sequenced by immunoSEQ multiplex PCR, and TCRdb holds only the in-frame ones, with some missing. The repertoire has about 75,000 clones, roughly nine tenths of them found once; the top ten carry 9.1%. The sequenced material came from peripheral blood. The receptors shown here come from a human donor in a cohort sampled during active COVID-19.

The chain carries TRBV28 and TRBJ2-7, with 9 bases matching TRBD1. This CDR3 has 14 residues. The trim removed 5 bases at V and 6 bases at J, leaving 8 bases unmatched. CDR1 and CDR2 (germline): MDHEN, SYDVKM. CDR3 in amino acids: CASSPWDRAGEQYF. Here the CDR3 DNA reads TGTGCCAGCAGTCCCTGGGACAGGGCAGGCGAGCAGTACTTC.

The chain links TRBV10-3 to TRBJ1-1; tentative D call: TRBD1 (6 bases). Deletions cut 0 bases from V and 11 bases from J, with 22 bases between. CDR1 is ENHRY, CDR2 SYGVKD, per germline. The CDR3 length is 16 residues. CDR3 DNA sequence: TGTGCCATCAGTGAGTCCCTAAGGGGGACGGCGCAAGGGGCTTTCTTT. Translation gives CAISESLRGTAQGAFF.

This clone was observed a handful of times. The chain employs TRBV7-9 and TRBJ2-2; unclear D gene. The CDR3 runs 14 residues. Trimming took off 5 bases at V and 1 base at J, with 8 bases between the two ends. CDR1 SEHNR and CDR2 FQNEAQ come from the germline V gene (reference sequence). In nucleotides, the CDR3 is TGTGCCAGCAGCGCCCGACAGAACACCGGGGAGCTGTTTTTT. It codes for CASSARQNTGELFF.

The CDR3: CASSGIGQPQHF. In DNA form, the CDR3 reads TGTGCCAGCAGCGGCATTGGTCAGCCCCAGCATTTT. The V gene is TRBV11-2, the J gene TRBJ1-5; D remains unclear. Germline V gives CDR1 SGHAT, CDR2 FQNNGV. V lost 5 bases, J lost 6 bases, and 8 bases lay in between. The CDR3 is 12 amino acids.

The gene calls are TRBV1 and TRBJ2-5; the table's D call, TRBD2, has no DNA check behind it. TRBV1 is a known pseudogene. The CDR3 loop spans 11 amino acids. The CDR3 loop is CNRVRLETQYF. The CDR3 DNA sequence: TGCAACAGGGTGAGGTTGGAGACCCAGTACTTC.

In its sample, this clone was seen a few times. V usage is TRBV12-3 or TRBV12-4 and J usage is TRBJ2-7, with a weak D call TRBD2 (6 bases). CDR3 size: 13 residues. The ends were cut back, 4 bases at V and 3 bases at J, with 10 bases in the middle. The CDR3 nucleotides are TGTGCCAGCAGTTACCCGGGACTCTACGAGCAGTACTTC. As protein: CASSYPGLYEQYF.

The chain is built from TRBV5-6 and TRBJ2-7; 12 bases map to TRBD1. This CDR3 has 15 residues. Trimming took 4 bases from V and 3 from J; bases not matched to a gene: 5. The germline gives CDR1 SGHDT, CDR2 YYEEEE. The CDR3, as DNA: TGTGCCAGCAGCCCCGGGACAGGGGGCGTCTACGAGCAGTACTTC. Amino acids: CASSPGTGGVYEQYF. Filled out from reference TRBV5-6 and TRBJ2-7, the complete variable domain reads DAGVTQSPTHLIKTRGQQVTLRCSPKSGHDTVSWYQQALGQGPQFIFQYYEEEERQRGNFPDRFSGHQFPNYSSELNVNALLLGDSALYLCASSPGTGGVYEQYFGPGTRLTVT.

V usage is TRBV12-3 or TRBV12-4 and J usage is TRBJ1-2; tentative D call: TRBD1 (6 bases). The CDR3 spans 12 residues. With 8 bases removed from V and 5 bases from J, the gap between germline ends came to 12 bases. CDR3 nucleotide sequence: TGTGCCAGCGGAAAAACAGGGTATGGCTACACCTTC. Translating gives CASGKTGYGYTF.

In this sample, this clone turned up a few times. This chain's CDR3 is CAWSNDGTTRYEQYF. CDR3 DNA: TGTGCCTGGAGTAACGACGGGACAACCCGTTACGAGCAGTACTTC. This sequence joins TRBV30 and TRBJ2-7; maybe TRBD1 (6 bases). CDR3 length: 15 amino acids. V gave up 2 bases and J gave up 4 bases, with 18 bases separating them. The germline CDR1 and CDR2 sequences are GTSNPN and SVGIG (reference sequence).